Shown below are 23 T cell receptor beta chains from a single sample sequenced in a study of CD8+ T cells in alopecia areata. Following RNA extraction, reverse transcription yielded cDNA that acted as the sequencing template. Measured with immunoSEQ multiplex PCR; TCRdb has only the in-frame clones, and not every one. Of roughly 120,000 clones in the sample, roughly 66% were seen once. Sequenced: CD4+ T cells sorted from blood. The receptors derive from a human donor in good health.

The V and J genes are TRBV2 and TRBJ2-4; no clear D. The CDR3 has 13 residues. The germline V gene has CDR1 SNHLY and CDR2 FYNNEI. V lost 7 bases and J lost 6, with 13 bases in between. The CDR3 protein is CASMRGTGNIQYF. The CDR3 DNA follows: TGTGCCAGCATGCGAGGCACCGGAAACATTCAGTACTTC.

This clone was picked up one time. This chain links TRBV15 with TRBJ1-2, with TRBD1 matching 8 bases. J lost 4 bases, V lost 0 bases, and 4 bases had no gene match. The CDR3 runs 15 residues. Germline CDR1 reads LNHNV; CDR2 reads YYDKDF (reference sequence). For the CDR3, the DNA is TGTGCCACCAGCAGAGATAGGACAGGGATCTATGGCTACACCTTC. Amino acids: CATSRDRTGIYGYTF.

A note on this clone: This same CDR3 is encoded by further DNA sequences in the sample. The rearrangement links TRBV30 to TRBJ1-1; 7 positions match TRBD1. Per the germline V gene, CDR1 is GTSNPN and CDR2 is SVGIG (reference sequence). After removal of 0 bases from V and 11 bases from J, the junction contained 3 bases not matched to a gene. CDR3 size: 11 residues. CDR3 sequence (DNA): TGTGCCTGGAGTGTAGGGGGCTACGCTTTCTTT. As protein: CAWSVGGYAFF.

The chain has TRBV6-6 and TRBJ2-5; possibly TRBD1 for D (6 bases). Germline V gene data show CDR1 as MNHNY and CDR2 as SVGAGI (reference sequence). The CDR3 length is 14 residues. V was shortened by 2 bases and J by 2 bases, with 9 bases between the two germline ends. The CDR3 DNA follows: TGTGCCAGCAGTTACACCGGACAGCAAGAGACCCAGTACTTC. This sequence encodes CASSYTGQQETQYF.

The J gene is TRBJ1-2, the V gene TRBV5-1; 7 bases line up with TRBD1. The germline CDR1 and CDR2 sequences are SGHRS and YFSETQ. The J segment lost 3 bases and the V segment lost 7 bases, leaving 9 bases of the junction unmatched. The CDR3 sequence is 14 residues long. CDR3: CASGRYGTDYGYTF. CDR3 coding DNA: TGCGCCAGCGGACGATACGGGACAGACTATGGCTACACCTTC. The full variable domain, its missing parts supplied by reference TRBV5-1 and TRBJ1-2, is KAGVTQTPRYLIKTRGQQVTLSCSPISGHRSVSWYQQTPGQGLQFLFEYFSETQRNKGNFPGRFSGRQFSNSRSEMNVSTLELGDSALYLCASGRYGTDYGYTFGSGTRLTVV.

This chain uses TRBV6-5 with TRBJ2-5, with TRBD2 identical over 11 bases. Trimming at V came to 0 bases and at J to 2 bases, leaving 2 bases not matched to a gene. The CDR3 spans 16 residues. The V gene's germline CDR1 is MNHEY and CDR2 SVGAGI. This CDR3 reads CASSYSIAGGQETQYF. The DNA of the CDR3 is TGTGCCAGCAGTTACTCGATAGCGGGGGGGCAAGAGACCCAGTACTTC.

This chain connects TRBV7-2 to TRBJ1-5; D gene uncertain. In germline, CDR1 is SGHTA, CDR2 FQGNSA. The ends were cut back, 7 bases at V and 6 bases at J, with 10 bases in the middle. The CDR3 loop spans 12 amino acids. This CDR3 reads CASTVGFQPQHF. CDR3 DNA sequence: TGTGCCAGCACGGTGGGTTTTCAGCCCCAGCATTTT.

This clone has more than one count but fewer than ten. The CDR3 region has the DNA TGTGCCAGCAGCTTGCCCCCCACAGATACGCAGTATTTT. This codes for CASSLPPTDTQYF. This chain links TRBV28 with TRBJ2-3; D not resolved. The germline gives CDR1 MDHEN, CDR2 SYDVKM. The CDR3 has 13 residues. Trimming shortened V by 6 bases and J by 2 bases, and 9 bases separated the two germline ends.

The rearrangement links TRBV5-1 to TRBJ2-5, with 8 bases fitting TRBD1. Looked up from germline, CDR1 is SGHRS and CDR2 is YFSETQ. Losses at the gene ends were 5 bases for V and 5 bases for J; bases not matched to a gene: 8. The CDR3 contains 14 residues. The DNA of the CDR3 is TGCGCCAGCAGAGGACAGGGATATAACGAGACCCAGTACTTC. It translates to CASRGQGYNETQYF. Drawing the rest from reference TRBV5-1 and TRBJ2-5, the complete variable domain is KAGVTQTPRYLIKTRGQQVTLSCSPISGHRSVSWYQQTPGQGLQFLFEYFSETQRNKGNFPGRFSGRQFSNSRSEMNVSTLELGDSALYLCASRGQGYNETQYFGPGTRLLVL.

The chain has TRBV4-1 and TRBJ1-2; D call uncertain. The CDR3 covers 15 residues. V lost 3 bases to trimming and J lost 10 bases, with 21 bases between them. Germline lookup yields CDR1 MGHRA and CDR2 YSYEKL. CDR3 sequence reads: CASSQVIKFVSDYTF. In DNA, the CDR3 is TGCGCCAGCAGCCAGGTTATCAAGTTTGTTTCTGACTACACCTTC.

The V gene is TRBV10-2, the J gene TRBJ2-7, with TRBD2 matching over 7 bases. Per germline, CDR1 WSHSY and CDR2 SAAADI. The CDR3 runs to 13 residues. Germline trimming cut 4 bases from V and 11 bases from J; bases unmatched to any gene: 11. This chain's CDR3 is CASSAPGLRSEYF. The CDR3 DNA is TGCGCCAGCAGTGCCCCGGGACTACGATCGGAGTACTTC.

This clone was found a few times. The rearrangement links TRBV29-1 to TRBJ1-1, with TRBD1 as a possible D gene (6 bases). Germline loops: CDR1 SQVTM, CDR2 ANQGSEA. The CDR3 loop spans 12 amino acids. V shed 5 bases and J shed 2 bases, with 9 bases lying between them. CDR3 DNA: TGCAGCGTTAGCAGGGGTAACACTGAAGCTTTCTTT. It codes for CSVSRGNTEAFF.

This clone was picked up one time. V gene TRBV2 combines with J gene TRBJ1-2; no clear D gene. Germline CDR1 and CDR2: SNHLY and FYNNEI. This CDR3 comprises 13 residues. Trimming removed 8 bases at V and 4 bases at J, with 14 bases between. The CDR3 bases are TGTGCCAGCGTCGTAGGCCTGAGCTATGGCTACACCTTC. It codes for CASVVGLSYGYTF.

The chain joins TRBV7-8 to TRBJ1-5, with TRBD1 matching 12 bases. Germline V gene sequence: CDR1 SGHVS, CDR2 FQNEAQ. The CDR3 loop spans 18 amino acids. V was pared by 2 bases and J by 1 base, with 6 bases of the junction left unmatched. The chain's CDR3 is CASSLTGQGAGSNQPQHF. Written as DNA, the CDR3 is TGTGCCAGCAGCTTAACGGGACAGGGGGCAGGGAGCAATCAGCCCCAGCATTTT. Full variable domain (remainder filled in from reference TRBV7-8 and TRBJ1-5): GAGVSQSPRYKVAKRGQDVALRCDPISGHVSLFWYQQALGQGPEFLTYFQNEAQLDKSGLPSDRFFAERPEGSVSTLKIQRTQQEDSAVYLCASSLTGQGAGSNQPQHFGDGTRLSIL.

This clone was observed a handful of times. The chain has TRBV4-1 and TRBJ1-2; D unresolved. This CDR3 contains 14 residues. Per the germline V gene, CDR1 is MGHRA and CDR2 is YSYEKL. Trimming stripped 0 bases from V and 8 bases from J, with 13 bases between. CDR3 residues: CASSQELAASGYTF. DNA of the CDR3: TGCGCCAGCAGCCAAGAGTTGGCAGCTAGCGGCTACACCTTC.

As for this clone: Its ends do not fully match the called genes, so a read error is possible. The CDR3 DNA sequence: TGCGCCAGCCGCCACATGGGACAGGGGAGGATGTACAATGAGCAGTTCTTC. Protein product: CASRHMGQGRMYNEQFF. The chain employs TRBV4-1 and TRBJ2-1; 10 bases are shared with TRBD1. From germline, CDR1 is MGHRA and CDR2 YSYEKL. The CDR3 is 17 amino acids.

The rearrangement uses TRBV27 and TRBJ1-1; TRBD1 agrees at 9 bases. The V and J ends lost 6 bases and 2 bases, in that order; junction bases with no gene match: 13. Germline CDR1 reads MNHEY; CDR2 reads SMNVEV (reference sequence). The CDR3 is made up of 17 amino acids. As DNA, the CDR3 is TGTGCCAGCAGCTTTAAAACAGGGGGCCCTCAAAACACTGAAGCTTTCTTT. Amino acids: CASSFKTGGPQNTEAFF.

This clone was seen once. V is TRBV5-1 and J is TRBJ1-2; D is perhaps TRBD1 (5 bases). This CDR3 spans 15 amino acids. Deletions cut 4 bases from V and 5 bases from J, with 18 bases between. CDR1 SGHRS and CDR2 YFSETQ come from the germline V gene. The CDR3 loop is CASSRWSGTEYGYTF. CDR3 DNA sequence: TGCGCCAGCAGCCGTTGGTCGGGGACGGAATATGGCTACACCTTC.

The sample holds one count of this clone. This sequence joins TRBV29-1 and TRBJ1-3; D is possibly TRBD1 (6 bases). The V end was cut by 6 bases, the J end by 0 bases, with 12 bases between. The CDR3 covers 14 residues. Germline V CDR1 and CDR2: SQVTM, ANQGSEA. The CDR3 reads CSVLTGNSGNTIYF. The CDR3, as DNA: TGCAGCGTCCTAACAGGGAACTCTGGAAACACCATATATTTT.

The J gene is TRBJ2-7, the V gene TRBV6-6; the match to TRBD1 covers 9 bases. CDR3 size: 14 residues. The germline V gene encodes CDR1 MNHNY and CDR2 SVGAGI (reference sequence). Trimming at V came to 6 bases and at J to 5 bases, leaving 8 bases not matched to a gene. As DNA, the CDR3 is TGTGCCAGCAGAACCATACAGGGGGCCCACGAGCAGTACTTC. This gives the protein CASRTIQGAHEQYF.

V and J are TRBV2 and TRBJ1-1, with 7 nucleotides matching TRBD1. CDR1 SNHLY and CDR2 FYNNEI come from the germline V gene. V trimming: 5 bases; J trimming: 5 bases; junction bases outside the gene matches: 2. CDR3 length: 12 residues. CDR3 nucleotide sequence: TGTGCCAGCAGTAACAGGGGAACTGAAGCTTTCTTT. It translates to CASSNRGTEAFF.

This sequence joins TRBV27 and TRBJ1-5; the match to TRBD1 covers 10 bases. V dropped 5 bases and J dropped 8; count of bases not matched to a gene: 12. The CDR3 has 16 amino acids. CDR1 and CDR2 (germline): MNHEY, SMNVEV (reference sequence). This CDR3 is CASSLNFGTGDKPQHF. CDR3 in DNA: TGTGCCAGCAGTCTTAACTTCGGGACAGGGGACAAGCCCCAGCATTTT.

This chain's CDR3 is CASSLGSANEKLFF. DNA of the CDR3: TGTGCCAGCAGCTTGGGGTCAGCTAATGAAAAACTGTTTTTT. V is TRBV7-2 and J is TRBJ1-4; no definite D call. The length of the CDR3 is 14 residues. CDR1 and CDR2 from the germline V gene are SGHTA and FQGNSA. Between the trimmed V and J ends, which lost 3 bases and 3 bases, there was a span of 8 bases. The complete variable domain, with remaining parts taken from reference TRBV7-2 and TRBJ1-4, reads GAGVSQSPSNKVTEKGKDVELRCDPISGHTALYWYRQSLGQGLEFLIYFQGNSAPDKSGLPSDRFSAERTGGSVSTLTIQRTQQEDSAVYLCASSLGSANEKLFFGSGTQLSVL.